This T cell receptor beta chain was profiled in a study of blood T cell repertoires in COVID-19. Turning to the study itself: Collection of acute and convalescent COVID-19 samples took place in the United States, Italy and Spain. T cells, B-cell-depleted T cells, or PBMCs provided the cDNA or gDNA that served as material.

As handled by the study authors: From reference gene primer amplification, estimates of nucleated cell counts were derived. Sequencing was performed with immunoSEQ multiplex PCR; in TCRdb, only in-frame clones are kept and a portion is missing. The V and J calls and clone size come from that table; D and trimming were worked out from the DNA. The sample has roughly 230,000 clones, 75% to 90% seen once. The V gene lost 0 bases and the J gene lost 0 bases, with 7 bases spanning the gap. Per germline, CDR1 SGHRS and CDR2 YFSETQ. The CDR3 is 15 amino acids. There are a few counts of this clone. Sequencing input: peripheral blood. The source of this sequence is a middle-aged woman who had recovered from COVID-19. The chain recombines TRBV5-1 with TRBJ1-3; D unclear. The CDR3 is CASSLAGVSGNTIYF. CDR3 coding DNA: TGCGCCAGCAGCTTGGCTGGAGTCTCTGGAAACACCATATATTTT.